This TCR beta chain was found in a study of beta chain features in type 1 diabetes. Findings and limits, study-wide: Type 1 diabetes patients had moderately but significantly shorter TCRB CDR3s in all four CD4+ subsets.

This clone was seen just once. The target antigen is unknown. Expressed TCRB transcripts were sequenced because the entire RNA isolate underwent reverse transcription. The table came from immunoSEQ multiplex PCR; TCRdb's copy has only in-frame clones and leaves some out. The sample holds roughly 500,000 clones, 11% seen once. CD45RO/CCR7/CD25/CD127/CD95/CD27 separated CD4+ naive, central memory, regulatory and stem cell-like memory cells by sorting. Sample: naive CD4+ T cells from blood. The origin of this receptor is a woman aged 18-29 years in good health.

The CDR3 spells CASSVLGTGDPGNTIYF. CDR3 coding DNA: TGTGCCAGCAGCGTACTCGGGACAGGGGATCCAGGAAACACCATATATTTT. The chain couples TRBV9 to TRBJ1-3; the match to TRBD1 covers 10 bases. This CDR3 comprises 17 residues. Germline V lookup: CDR1 SGDLS, CDR2 YYNGEE. The J segment lost 4 bases and the V segment lost 1 base, leaving 8 bases of the junction unmatched.